Below are 4 T cell receptor beta chains sequenced from a single sample in a study of T cell responses to AZD1222 COVID-19 vaccine. Libraries were prepared by immunoSEQ multiplex PCR; TCRdb keeps only in-frame clonotypes and omits some of them. There are roughly 150,000 clones in the sample; approximately 90% occur only once, and about 3.7% lies in the top ten. This specimen was peripheral blood, taken on day 0 of MenACWY control vaccination. The source of these receptors is an adult in good health.

The chain combines TRBV28 with TRBJ1-2, with no clear D. Germline CDR1 MDHEN, CDR2 SYDVKM. CDR3 size: 13 residues. V dropped 6 bases and J dropped 3 bases, with 11 bases sitting between them. CDR3 coding DNA: TGTGCCAGCAGGGACGACGGCTACTATGGCTACACCTTC. Translating gives CASRDDGYYGYTF.

Worth noting for this clone: Germline is not matched at one junction end, which may reflect a read error. Other nucleotide sequences in the sample specify the same CDR3. The CDR3 here is CARRNTGELFF. The DNA for the CDR3 is TGTGCCCGGAGGAACACCGGGGAGCTGTTTTTT. V and J are TRBV30 and TRBJ2-2; D ambiguous. The CDR3 loop spans 11 amino acids. The germline gives CDR1 GTSNPN, CDR2 SVGIG (reference sequence).

There are a few counts of this clone. This chain uses TRBV19 with TRBJ2-3; 8 nucleotides align to TRBD2. J was trimmed by 2 bases and V by 9 bases; bases with no gene match: 4. CDR1 and CDR2 (germline): LNHDA, SQIVND (reference sequence). This CDR3 is built from 13 residues. CDR3 in amino acids: CARWTSFTDTQYF. CDR3 DNA: TGTGCCAGATGGACTAGCTTCACAGATACGCAGTATTTT.

The rearrangement links TRBV5-6 to TRBJ1-5; no clear D gene. Trimming left V 0 bases short and J 0 bases short, with 4 bases between. Germline CDR1 SGHDT, CDR2 YYEEEE. The CDR3 has 14 residues. In DNA form, the CDR3 reads TGTGCCAGCAGCTTGGGATATAGCAATCAGCCCCAGCATTTT. It is translated as CASSLGYSNQPQHF.